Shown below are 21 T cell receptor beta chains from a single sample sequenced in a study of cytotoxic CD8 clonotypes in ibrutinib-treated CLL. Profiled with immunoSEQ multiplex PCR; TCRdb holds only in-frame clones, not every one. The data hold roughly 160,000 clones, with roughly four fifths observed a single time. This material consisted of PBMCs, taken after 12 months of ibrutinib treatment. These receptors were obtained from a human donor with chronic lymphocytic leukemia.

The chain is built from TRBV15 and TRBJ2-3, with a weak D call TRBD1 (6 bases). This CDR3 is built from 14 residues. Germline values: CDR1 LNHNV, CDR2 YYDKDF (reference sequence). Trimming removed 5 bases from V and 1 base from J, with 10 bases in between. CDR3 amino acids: CATSGQIGTDTQYF. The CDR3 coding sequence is TGTGCCACCAGCGGACAGATCGGCACAGATACGCAGTATTTT.

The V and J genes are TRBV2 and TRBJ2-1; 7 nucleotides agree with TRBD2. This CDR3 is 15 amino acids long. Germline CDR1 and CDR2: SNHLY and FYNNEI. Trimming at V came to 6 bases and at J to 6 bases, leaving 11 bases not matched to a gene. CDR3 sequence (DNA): TGTGCCAGCAGCCGGGGGGAGGGAATACGCAATGAGCAGTTCTTC. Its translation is CASSRGEGIRNEQFF.

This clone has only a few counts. CDR3 region: CASSELSSQGYGYTF. CDR3 DNA sequence: TGTGCCAGCAGTGAACTATCTAGTCAGGGCTATGGCTACACCTTC. The chain is built from TRBV2 and TRBJ1-2; TRBD1 is a possible D gene (5 bases). The CDR3 spans 15 residues. Trimming shortened V by 2 bases and J by 4 bases, and 14 bases separated the two germline ends. The germline V gene encodes CDR1 SNHLY and CDR2 FYNNEI.

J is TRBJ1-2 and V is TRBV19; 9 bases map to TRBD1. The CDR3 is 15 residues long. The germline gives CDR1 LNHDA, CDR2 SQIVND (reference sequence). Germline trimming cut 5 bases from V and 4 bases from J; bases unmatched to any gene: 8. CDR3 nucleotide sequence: TGTGCCAGTAGTCTAAGGACAGGGGAGAGCTATGGCTACACCTTC. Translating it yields CASSLRTGESYGYTF.

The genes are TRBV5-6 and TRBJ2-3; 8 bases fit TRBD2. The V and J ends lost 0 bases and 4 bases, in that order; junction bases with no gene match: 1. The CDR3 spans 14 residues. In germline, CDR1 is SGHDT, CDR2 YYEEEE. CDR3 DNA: TGTGCCAGCAGCTTGGCGGGGGGGGCAGATACGCAGTATTTT. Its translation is CASSLAGGADTQYF.

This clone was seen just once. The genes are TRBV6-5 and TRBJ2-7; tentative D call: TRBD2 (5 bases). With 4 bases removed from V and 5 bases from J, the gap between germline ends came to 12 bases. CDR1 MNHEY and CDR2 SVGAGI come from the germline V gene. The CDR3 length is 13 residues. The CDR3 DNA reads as TGTGCCAGCAGTTTTAGACCCGGGGACGAGCAGTACTTC. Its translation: CASSFRPGDEQYF.

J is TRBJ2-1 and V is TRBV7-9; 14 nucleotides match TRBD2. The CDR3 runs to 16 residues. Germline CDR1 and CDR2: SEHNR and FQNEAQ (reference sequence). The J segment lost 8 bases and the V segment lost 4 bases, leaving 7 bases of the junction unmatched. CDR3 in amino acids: CASSSQGLAGDYEQFF. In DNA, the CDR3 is TGTGCCAGCAGCTCCCAGGGACTAGCGGGAGACTATGAGCAGTTCTTC. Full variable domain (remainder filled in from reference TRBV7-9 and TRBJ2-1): DTGVSQNPRHKITKRGQNVTFRCDPISEHNRLYWYRQTLGQGPEFLTYFQNEAQLEKSRLLSDRFSAERPKGSFSTLEIQRTEQGDSAMYLCASSSQGLAGDYEQFFGPGTRLTVL.

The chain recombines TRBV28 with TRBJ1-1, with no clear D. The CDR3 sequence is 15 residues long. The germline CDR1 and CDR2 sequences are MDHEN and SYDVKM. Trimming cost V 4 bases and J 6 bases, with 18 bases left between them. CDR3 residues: CASSSFAGSVAEAFF. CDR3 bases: TGTGCCAGCAGTTCCTTTGCCGGATCGGTTGCTGAAGCTTTCTTT.

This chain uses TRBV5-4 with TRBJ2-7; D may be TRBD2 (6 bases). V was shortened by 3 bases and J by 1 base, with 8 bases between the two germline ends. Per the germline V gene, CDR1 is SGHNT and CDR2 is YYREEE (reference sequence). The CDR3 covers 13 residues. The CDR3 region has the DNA TGTGCCAGCAGCTCCGGAGGGTCCTACGAGCAGTACTTC. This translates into CASSSGGSYEQYF.

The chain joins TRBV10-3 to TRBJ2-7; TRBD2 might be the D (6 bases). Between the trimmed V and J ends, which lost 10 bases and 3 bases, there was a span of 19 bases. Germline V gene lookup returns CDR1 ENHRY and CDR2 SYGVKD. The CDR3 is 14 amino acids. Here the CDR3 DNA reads TGTGCCAGCTACGACGGGTTCGGGAGCTACGAGCAGTACTTC. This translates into CASYDGFGSYEQYF.

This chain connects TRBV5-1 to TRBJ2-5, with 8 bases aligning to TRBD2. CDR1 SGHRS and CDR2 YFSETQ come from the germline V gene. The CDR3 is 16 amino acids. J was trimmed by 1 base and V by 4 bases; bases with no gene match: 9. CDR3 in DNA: TGCGCCAGCAGCCCCACGGGAGGGGCCTTCCAAGAGACCCAGTACTTC. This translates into CASSPTGGAFQETQYF. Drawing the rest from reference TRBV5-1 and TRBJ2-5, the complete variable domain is KAGVTQTPRYLIKTRGQQVTLSCSPISGHRSVSWYQQTPGQGLQFLFEYFSETQRNKGNFPGRFSGRQFSNSRSEMNVSTLELGDSALYLCASSPTGGAFQETQYFGPGTRLLVL.

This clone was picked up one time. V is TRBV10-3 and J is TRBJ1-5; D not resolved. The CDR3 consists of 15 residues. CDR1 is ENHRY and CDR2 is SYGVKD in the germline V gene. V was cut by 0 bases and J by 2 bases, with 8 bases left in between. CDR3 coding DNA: TGTGCCATCAGTGAGTCAGCGGTGGGCAATCAGCCCCAGCATTTT. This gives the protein CAISESAVGNQPQHF.

The CDR3 region has the DNA TGTGCCAGCAGCGTTGGACAGGGTTTAAATACGCAGTATTTT. It is translated as CASSVGQGLNTQYF. The chain links TRBV9 to TRBJ2-3; 8 bases are a match to TRBD1. The CDR3 sequence is 14 residues long. Germline V gene data show CDR1 as SGDLS and CDR2 as YYNGEE. Losses at the gene ends were 2 bases for V and 7 bases for J; bases not matched to a gene: 6. The complete variable domain, with remaining parts taken from reference TRBV9 and TRBJ2-3, reads DSGVTQTPKHLITATGQRVTLRCSPRSGDLSVYWYQQSLDQGLQFLIQYYNGEERAKGNILERFSAQQFPDLHSELNLSSLELGDSALYFCASSVGQGLNTQYFGPGTRLTVL.

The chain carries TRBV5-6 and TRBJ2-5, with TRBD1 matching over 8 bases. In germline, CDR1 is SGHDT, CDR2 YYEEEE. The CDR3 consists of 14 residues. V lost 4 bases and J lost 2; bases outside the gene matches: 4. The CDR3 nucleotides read TGTGCCAGCAGCCCGCGGGACAGGCAAGAGACCCAGTACTTC. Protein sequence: CASSPRDRQETQYF.

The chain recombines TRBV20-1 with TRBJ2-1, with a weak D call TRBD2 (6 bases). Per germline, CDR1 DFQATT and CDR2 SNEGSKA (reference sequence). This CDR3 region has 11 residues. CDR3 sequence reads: CTSSVYNEQFF. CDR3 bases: TGCACTTCTAGCGTCTACAATGAGCAGTTCTTC.

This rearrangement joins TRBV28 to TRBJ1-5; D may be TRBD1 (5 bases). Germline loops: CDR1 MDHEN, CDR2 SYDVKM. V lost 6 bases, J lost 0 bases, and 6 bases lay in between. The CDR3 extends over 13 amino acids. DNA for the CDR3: TGTGCCAGCAGGACAGATAGCAATCAGCCCCAGCATTTT. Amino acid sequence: CASRTDSNQPQHF.

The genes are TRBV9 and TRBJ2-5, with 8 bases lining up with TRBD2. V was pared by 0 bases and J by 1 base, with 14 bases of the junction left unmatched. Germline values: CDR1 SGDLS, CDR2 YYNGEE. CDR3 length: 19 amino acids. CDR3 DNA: TGTGCCAGCAGCGTAGGTGCGGCGGGGGGCCGCCCGAGCCAAGAGACCCAGTACTTC. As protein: CASSVGAAGGRPSQETQYF.

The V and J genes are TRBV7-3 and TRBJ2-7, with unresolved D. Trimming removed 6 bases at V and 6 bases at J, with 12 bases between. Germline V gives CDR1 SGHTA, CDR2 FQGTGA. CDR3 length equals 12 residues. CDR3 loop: CASRGRSSEQYF. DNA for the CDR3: TGTGCCAGCAGGGGCCGATCGAGCGAGCAGTACTTC.

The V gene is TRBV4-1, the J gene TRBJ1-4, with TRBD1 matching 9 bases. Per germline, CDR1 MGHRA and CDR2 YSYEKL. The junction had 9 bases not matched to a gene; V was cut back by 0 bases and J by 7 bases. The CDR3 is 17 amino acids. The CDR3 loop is CASSQERTGTGSEKLFF. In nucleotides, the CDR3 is TGCGCCAGCAGCCAAGAGCGTACCGGGACAGGGAGTGAAAAACTGTTTTTT.

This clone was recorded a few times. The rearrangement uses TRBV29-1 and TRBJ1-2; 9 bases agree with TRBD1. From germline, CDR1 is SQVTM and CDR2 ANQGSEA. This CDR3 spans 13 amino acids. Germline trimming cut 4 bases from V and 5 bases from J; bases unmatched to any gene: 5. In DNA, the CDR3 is TGCAGCGTTGGGACAGGGGTTCGGTATGGCTACACCTTC. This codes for CSVGTGVRYGYTF. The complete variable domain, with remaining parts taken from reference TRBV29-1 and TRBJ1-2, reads SAVISQKPSRDICQRGTSLTIQCQVDSQVTMMFWYRQQPGQSLTLIATANQGSEATYESGFVIDKFPISRPNLTFSTLTVSNMSPEDSSIYLCSVGTGVRYGYTFGSGTRLTVV.

CDR3 region: CASSFRTLGQGPREQYF. The DNA of the CDR3 is TGTGCCAGCAGTTTTAGGACTCTGGGGCAGGGACCTCGCGAGCAGTACTTC. V is TRBV28 and J is TRBJ2-7; either TRBD1 or TRBD2 may supply D (5 bases each). Trimming took off 3 bases at V and 6 bases at J, with 24 bases between the two ends. CDR1 is MDHEN, CDR2 SYDVKM, per germline. This CDR3 spans 17 amino acids.